Listed below are T cell receptor beta chains from one sample, sequenced in a study of blood T cell repertoires in COVID-19. Clones were sequenced by immunoSEQ multiplex PCR, and TCRdb holds only the in-frame ones, with some missing. The sample lists tens of thousands of clones, around nine tenths occurring once. Specimen: peripheral blood. These receptor sequences come from a man between 50 and 59 years old with acute or convalescent COVID-19. Both conserved end residues are part of each CDR3. D genes are given only for firm matches. The size of a clone is reported for some rows only, either as once, few or many, or as a class for expanded clones.

J gene: TRBJ2-3; clone size: NA; CDR3 length: 15; D gene: TRBD2; V gene: TRBV11-1; CDR3 DNA: TGTGCCAGCAGCTTAGGTAGCGGGAACACAGATACGCAGTATTTT; CDR3 protein: CASSLGSGNTDTQYF
J gene: TRBJ1-1; clone size: NA; CDR3 length: 15; D gene: NA; V gene: TRBV9; CDR3 DNA: TGTGCCAGCAGCCCCGGACTAACGCAAGTAGTTGAAGCTTTCTTT; CDR3 protein: CASSPGLTQVVEAFF
J gene: TRBJ1-4; clone size: few; CDR3 length: 15; D gene: TRBD1; V gene: TRBV7-8; CDR3 DNA: TGTGCCAGCAGCCTCCAACAGGGGGCCGGGGAAAAACTGTTTTTT; CDR3 protein: CASSLQQGAGEKLFF
J gene: TRBJ2-3; clone size: NA; CDR3 length: 14; D gene: TRBD1; V gene: TRBV6-5; CDR3 DNA: TGTGCCAGCAGTTTGGACAGGGGCACAGATACGCAGTATTTT; CDR3 protein: CASSLDRGTDTQYF
J gene: TRBJ2-2; clone size: NA; CDR3 length: 15; D gene: NA; V gene: TRBV19; CDR3 DNA: TGTGCCAGTAGTATAGTGGGGGCGGGCACCGGGGAGCTGTTTTTT; CDR3 protein: CASSIVGAGTGELFF
J gene: TRBJ1-1; clone size: NA; CDR3 length: 13; D gene: NA; V gene: TRBV10-1; CDR3 DNA: TGCGCCAGCCGGAGACGGATGAACACTGAAGCTTTCTTT; CDR3 protein: CASRRRMNTEAFF
J gene: TRBJ1-6; clone size: NA; CDR3 length: 15; D gene: TRBD1; V gene: TRBV19; CDR3 DNA: TGTGCCAGTACGCCCAATGGACAGGGATTTTCACCCCTCCACTTT; CDR3 protein: CASTPNGQGFSPLHF
J gene: TRBJ2-7; clone size: NA; CDR3 length: 15; D gene: TRBD2; V gene: TRBV7-2; CDR3 DNA: TGTGCCAGCAGCCCTGGGGGGGGTAGATCCTACGAGCAGTACTTC; CDR3 protein: CASSPGGGRSYEQYF
J gene: TRBJ2-2; clone size: NA; CDR3 length: 15; D gene: NA; V gene: TRBV6-5; CDR3 DNA: TGTGCCAGCAGTTACAGGGGACTGAACACCGGGGAGCTGTTTTTT; CDR3 protein: CASSYRGLNTGELFF
J gene: TRBJ2-1; clone size: NA; CDR3 length: 14; D gene: TRBD2; V gene: TRBV11-2; CDR3 DNA: TGTGCCAGCAGCTTAGATCGCCTAGCGGCTGAGCAGTTCTTC; CDR3 protein: CASSLDRLAAEQFF
J gene: TRBJ1-1; clone size: NA; CDR3 length: 11; D gene: NA; V gene: TRBV6-2/TRBV6-3; CDR3 DNA: TGTGCCAGCAGTCCAGGGGCTGAAGCTTTCTTT; CDR3 protein: CASSPGAEAFF
J gene: TRBJ2-7; clone size: NA; CDR3 length: 14; D gene: NA; V gene: TRBV28; CDR3 DNA: TGTGCCAGCAGTTCCCCAAGCGACCTCTACGAGCAGTACTTC; CDR3 protein: CASSSPSDLYEQYF
J gene: TRBJ2-1; clone size: NA; CDR3 length: 15; D gene: TRBD1; V gene: TRBV30; CDR3 DNA: TGTGCCTGGGACAGGGGAACCCCCTGGGGGAATGAGCAGTTCTTC; CDR3 protein: CAWDRGTPWGNEQFF
J gene: TRBJ1-6; clone size: NA; CDR3 length: 15; D gene: NA; V gene: TRBV9; CDR3 DNA: TGTGCCAGCAGCGTAGACAGTCATTATAATTCACCCCTCCACTTT; CDR3 protein: CASSVDSHYNSPLHF
J gene: TRBJ2-5; clone size: NA; CDR3 length: 13; D gene: NA; V gene: TRBV30; CDR3 DNA: TGTGCCTGGACCAGACAGCCTTGGGAGACCCAGTACTTC; CDR3 protein: CAWTRQPWETQYF
J gene: TRBJ1-2; clone size: NA; CDR3 length: 14; D gene: TRBD1; V gene: TRBV2; CDR3 DNA: TGTGCCACCAGGACAGGGGTTAGTATTGGAGGCTACACCTTC; CDR3 protein: CATRTGVSIGGYTF
J gene: TRBJ2-5; clone size: once; CDR3 length: 14; D gene: NA; V gene: TRBV6-5; CDR3 DNA: TGTGCCAGCAGTTCTTACCTGACCGGGGAGACCCAGTACTTC; CDR3 protein: CASSSYLTGETQYF
J gene: TRBJ2-4; clone size: NA; CDR3 length: 14; D gene: TRBD1; V gene: TRBV10-3; CDR3 DNA: TGTGCCATCAGTGAGTCGGGACAGCCAAACATTCAGTACTTC; CDR3 protein: CAISESGQPNIQYF
J gene: TRBJ1-6; clone size: NA; CDR3 length: 14; D gene: NA; V gene: TRBV6-1; CDR3 DNA: TGTGCCAGCATTGAGGACAGCAATAATTCACCCCTCCACTTT; CDR3 protein: CASIEDSNNSPLHF
J gene: TRBJ2-1; clone size: NA; CDR3 length: 14; D gene: TRBD2; V gene: TRBV7-3; CDR3 DNA: TGTGCCAGCAGCCCTAGCGGGATTTCCCATGAGCAGTTCTTC; CDR3 protein: CASSPSGISHEQFF
J gene: TRBJ1-2; clone size: NA; CDR3 length: 16; D gene: NA; V gene: TRBV4-1; CDR3 DNA: TGCGCCAGCAGCCCAGACCGAGGGTACTCTAACTATGGCTACACCTTC; CDR3 protein: CASSPDRGYSNYGYTF
J gene: TRBJ2-5; clone size: once; CDR3 length: 17; D gene: TRBD1; V gene: TRBV18; CDR3 DNA: TGTGCCAGCTCACTACAAACAGGGGTAGTAGGCCAAGAGACCCAGTACTTC; CDR3 protein: CASSLQTGVVGQETQYF
J gene: TRBJ1-4; clone size: NA; CDR3 length: 16; D gene: TRBD1; V gene: TRBV27; CDR3 DNA: TGTGCCAGCAGCACGACAGGGGCTGCGGCTAATGAAAAACTGTTTTTT; CDR3 protein: CASSTTGAAANEKLFF
J gene: TRBJ1-4; clone size: NA; CDR3 length: 16; D gene: NA; V gene: TRBV4-3; CDR3 DNA: TGCGCCAGCAAACCTAATTCGGACAGAACTAATGAAAAACTGTTTTTT; CDR3 protein: CASKPNSDRTNEKLFF
J gene: TRBJ1-1; clone size: NA; CDR3 length: 16; D gene: TRBD1; V gene: TRBV27; CDR3 DNA: TGTGCCAGCAGTTTGGAACCAGGGGGCGAGGGCACTGAAGCTTTCTTT; CDR3 protein: CASSLEPGGEGTEAFF
J gene: TRBJ1-4; clone size: once; CDR3 length: 15; D gene: NA; V gene: TRBV14; CDR3 DNA: TGTGCCAGCAGCCAAGGTGGGGCAGATAATGAAAAACTGTTTTTT; CDR3 protein: CASSQGGADNEKLFF
J gene: TRBJ1-2; clone size: NA; CDR3 length: 13; D gene: TRBD1; V gene: TRBV19; CDR3 DNA: TGTGCCAGTAGTAGGGACAGGAACTATGGCTACACCTTC; CDR3 protein: CASSRDRNYGYTF
J gene: TRBJ1-2; clone size: NA; CDR3 length: 16; D gene: NA; V gene: TRBV3-1/TRBV3-2; CDR3 DNA: TGTGCCAGCAGCCAAGAAGGGATAGGGGCTGGATATGGCTACACCTTC; CDR3 protein: CASSQEGIGAGYGYTF
J gene: TRBJ2-7; clone size: once; CDR3 length: 24; D gene: NA; V gene: TRBV21-1; CDR3 DNA: TGTGCCAGCAGCAAAAGAAAGGGAGGAGGCGCGGGCCTTCTGGGGACTAGCGTCCCCTACGAGCAGTACTTC; CDR3 protein: CASSKRKGGGAGLLGTSVPYEQYF
J gene: TRBJ1-4; clone size: NA; CDR3 length: 13; D gene: TRBD1; V gene: TRBV29-1; CDR3 DNA: TGCAGCTCGAAGACAGGGGCTAATGAAAAACTGTTTTTT; CDR3 protein: CSSKTGANEKLFF
J gene: TRBJ2-5; clone size: once; CDR3 length: 18; D gene: TRBD2; V gene: TRBV3-1/TRBV3-2; CDR3 DNA: TGTGCCAGCAGCCAGGGCCTGACTAGCGGGAGGGCCTATGAGACCCAGTACTTC; CDR3 protein: CASSQGLTSGRAYETQYF
J gene: TRBJ1-1; clone size: NA; CDR3 length: 14; D gene: NA; V gene: TRBV6-6; CDR3 DNA: TGTGCCAGCAGCCGGACAGTGATGAACACTGAAGCTTTCTTT; CDR3 protein: CASSRTVMNTEAFF
J gene: TRBJ2-1; clone size: NA; CDR3 length: 15; D gene: TRBD2; V gene: TRBV27; CDR3 DNA: TGTGCCAGCACACCCGGGACTAGCGCCTACAATGAGCAGTTCTTC; CDR3 protein: CASTPGTSAYNEQFF
J gene: TRBJ2-7; clone size: few; CDR3 length: 16; D gene: NA; V gene: TRBV6-1; CDR3 DNA: TGTGCCAGCAGTGAAAGGTCCAACGGGGACTTCTACGAGCAGTACTTC; CDR3 protein: CASSERSNGDFYEQYF
J gene: TRBJ2-3; clone size: NA; CDR3 length: 15; D gene: NA; V gene: TRBV18; CDR3 DNA: TGTGCCAGCTCACCTGGAGGGGCCGGCACAGATACGCAGTATTTT; CDR3 protein: CASSPGGAGTDTQYF
J gene: TRBJ1-2; clone size: NA; CDR3 length: 13; D gene: NA; V gene: TRBV5-6; CDR3 DNA: TGTGCCAGCAGCTTCCCGGGGAACTATGGCTACACCTTC; CDR3 protein: CASSFPGNYGYTF
J gene: TRBJ2-1; clone size: NA; CDR3 length: 18; D gene: NA; V gene: TRBV10-3; CDR3 DNA: TGTGCCATCAGTGATGGACAGCCCTGGGGTAGCTCCTACAATGAGCAGTTCTTC; CDR3 protein: CAISDGQPWGSSYNEQFF
J gene: TRBJ1-2; clone size: once; CDR3 length: 13; D gene: NA; V gene: TRBV12-3/TRBV12-4; CDR3 DNA: TGTGCCAGCAGTTTAGCCCGCAGGGGTAGCTACACCTTC; CDR3 protein: CASSLARRGSYTF
J gene: TRBJ1-6; clone size: NA; CDR3 length: 12; D gene: NA; V gene: TRBV9; CDR3 DNA: TGTGCCAGCAGCGTAGCACCGCCAGCCCTCCACTTT; CDR3 protein: CASSVAPPALHF
J gene: TRBJ1-6; clone size: NA; CDR3 length: 15; D gene: NA; V gene: TRBV13; CDR3 DNA: TGTGCCAGCAGCTCCAGGGGCCCCCTTAATTCACCCCTCCACTTT; CDR3 protein: CASSSRGPLNSPLHF
J gene: TRBJ2-1; clone size: NA; CDR3 length: 15; D gene: NA; V gene: TRBV9; CDR3 DNA: TGTGCCAGCAGCGTAGTGGAAGCGGCCTACAATGAGCAGTTCTTC; CDR3 protein: CASSVVEAAYNEQFF
J gene: TRBJ1-1; clone size: NA; CDR3 length: 14; D gene: NA; V gene: TRBV28; CDR3 DNA: TGTGCCAGCAGTTTCACCCAGGCCTACACTGAAGCTTTCTTT; CDR3 protein: CASSFTQAYTEAFF
J gene: TRBJ2-7; clone size: NA; CDR3 length: 14; D gene: TRBD1; V gene: TRBV11-2; CDR3 DNA: TGTGCCAGCAGCTTTAGGGGGCACTCCTACGAGCAGTACTTC; CDR3 protein: CASSFRGHSYEQYF
J gene: TRBJ1-3; clone size: NA; CDR3 length: 18; D gene: TRBD1; V gene: TRBV2; CDR3 DNA: TGTGCCAGCAGTGAATTTCGGACAGGGTGGCACTCTGGAAACACCATATATTTT; CDR3 protein: CASSEFRTGWHSGNTIYF
J gene: TRBJ2-3; clone size: NA; CDR3 length: 16; D gene: NA; V gene: TRBV6-2/TRBV6-3; CDR3 DNA: TGTGCCAGCAGTTACTCCCCAACAGGGTACACAGATACGCAGTATTTT; CDR3 protein: CASSYSPTGYTDTQYF
J gene: TRBJ1-5; clone size: NA; CDR3 length: 15; D gene: TRBD1; V gene: TRBV7-9; CDR3 DNA: TGTGCCAGCAGCGCAGGGGGATATAGCAATCAGCCCCAGCATTTT; CDR3 protein: CASSAGGYSNQPQHF
J gene: TRBJ1-2; clone size: NA; CDR3 length: 15; D gene: NA; V gene: TRBV13; CDR3 DNA: TGTGCCAGCAGCTTAGAACAGGAGCCCAACTATGGCTACACCTTC; CDR3 protein: CASSLEQEPNYGYTF
J gene: TRBJ1-5; clone size: few; CDR3 length: 14; D gene: NA; V gene: TRBV2; CDR3 DNA: TGTGCCAGCAATGGGCCCGCGGGGGATCAGCCCCAGCATTTT; CDR3 protein: CASNGPAGDQPQHF
J gene: TRBJ2-3; clone size: NA; CDR3 length: 13; D gene: NA; V gene: TRBV12-3/TRBV12-4; CDR3 DNA: TGTGCCAGCAGCAGACTAGTTACAGATACGCAGTATTTT; CDR3 protein: CASSRLVTDTQYF
J gene: TRBJ1-6; clone size: NA; CDR3 length: 16; D gene: NA; V gene: TRBV28; CDR3 DNA: TGTGCCAGCAGTTCGGCAGGGATAGCCTTGAACTCACCCCTCCACTTT; CDR3 protein: CASSSAGIALNSPLHF
J gene: TRBJ1-2; clone size: NA; CDR3 length: 15; D gene: TRBD1; V gene: TRBV7-2; CDR3 DNA: TGTGCCAGCAGCTTTAAGACAGGGTCGAGCTATGGCTACACCTTC; CDR3 protein: CASSFKTGSSYGYTF
J gene: TRBJ1-5; clone size: NA; CDR3 length: 16; D gene: TRBD1; V gene: TRBV10-3; CDR3 DNA: TGTGCCATCAGTGAAAGAGGGGGCGAAAGCAATCAGCCCCAGCATTTT; CDR3 protein: CAISERGGESNQPQHF
J gene: TRBJ2-6; clone size: NA; CDR3 length: 16; D gene: TRBD2; V gene: TRBV30; CDR3 DNA: TGTGCCTGGCGGGGGGGAGGAGGCTCTGGGGCCAACGTCCTGACTTTC; CDR3 protein: CAWRGGGGSGANVLTF
J gene: TRBJ2-2; clone size: once; CDR3 length: 15; D gene: TRBD1; V gene: TRBV6-1; CDR3 DNA: TGTGCCAGCAGTGATACAGGGGCATACACCGGGGAGCTGTTTTTT; CDR3 protein: CASSDTGAYTGELFF
J gene: TRBJ2-1; clone size: NA; CDR3 length: 15; D gene: TRBD2; V gene: TRBV27; CDR3 DNA: TGTGCCAGCAGTTTACTAGCGGGGGCCTACAATGAGCAGTTCTTC; CDR3 protein: CASSLLAGAYNEQFF
J gene: TRBJ2-1; clone size: NA; CDR3 length: 17; D gene: NA; V gene: TRBV5-6; CDR3 DNA: TGTGCCAGCAGCTTGCTTAGAAGTTGGGGCGAGGAGAATGAGCAGTTCTTC; CDR3 protein: CASSLLRSWGEENEQFF
J gene: TRBJ1-2; clone size: once; CDR3 length: 14; D gene: TRBD1; V gene: TRBV5-8; CDR3 DNA: TGTGCCAGCAGATCTTCCGGGACAGCAGCCGGCTACACCTTC; CDR3 protein: CASRSSGTAAGYTF